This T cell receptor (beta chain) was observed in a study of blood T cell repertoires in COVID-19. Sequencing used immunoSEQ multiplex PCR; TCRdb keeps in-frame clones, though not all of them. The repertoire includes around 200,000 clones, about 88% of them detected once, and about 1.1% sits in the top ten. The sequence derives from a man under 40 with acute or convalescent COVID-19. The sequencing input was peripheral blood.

The CDR3 region has the DNA TGCGCCAGCAGCCTCCGAAGGGGGAATCAGCCCCAGCATTTT. Protein: CASSLRRGNQPQHF. J is TRBJ1-5 and V is TRBV4-1; tentative D call: TRBD1 (6 bases). The V end lost 4 bases, the J end lost 4 bases, and 11 bases lay between the germline ends. Germline CDR1 MGHRA, CDR2 YSYEKL. The CDR3 is made up of 14 amino acids.